The 11 T cell receptor beta chains below were found in one sample sequenced in a study of graft-versus-host responses after intestinal transplantation. Sequencing used immunoSEQ multiplex PCR; TCRdb keeps in-frame clones, though not all of them. The data contain 80,000 to 100,000 clones, around 90% of them singletons. Their target antigens are unknown. This material consisted of unstimulated CD4+ T cells sorted from spleen or lymph node cells, taken before intestinal transplant. The origin of the receptors is a human donor who received an intestinal transplant.

The chain recombines TRBV5-4 with TRBJ1-1; weak D call: TRBD1 (6 bases). This CDR3 is 14 amino acids long. V gave up 3 bases and J gave up 10 bases, with 19 bases separating them. Germline CDR1 SGHNT, CDR2 YYREEE (reference sequence). CDR3 amino acids: CASSWAGTQVGAFF. The CDR3 DNA sequence: TGTGCCAGCAGCTGGGCCGGGACACAAGTAGGAGCTTTCTTT.

V and J are TRBV14 and TRBJ1-1, with D possibly being TRBD1 (6 bases). There are 14 residues in the CDR3. V was shortened by 4 bases and J by 5 bases, with 14 bases between the two germline ends. Germline values: CDR1 SGHDN, CDR2 FVKESK. CDR3 bases: TGTGCCAGCAGCCGCGACAGGTTTCGGACTGAAGCTTTCTTT. Protein sequence: CASSRDRFRTEAFF. Combining the CDR3 with reference TRBV14 and TRBJ1-1 gives the whole variable domain EAGVTQFPSHSVIEKGQTVTLRCDPISGHDNLYWYRRVMGKEIKFLLHFVKESKQDESGMPNNRFLAERTGGTYSTLKVQPAELEDSGVYFCASSRDRFRTEAFFGQGTRLTVV.

This rearrangement joins TRBV19 to TRBJ1-1, with D uncertain. This CDR3 contains 14 residues. V shed 7 bases and J shed 6 bases, with 18 bases lying between them. The germline gives CDR1 LNHDA, CDR2 SQIVND (reference sequence). The CDR3: CASKPSYGYAEAFF. The CDR3 DNA sequence: TGTGCCAGTAAACCGTCCTACGGGTACGCTGAAGCTTTCTTT.

The CDR3 is CASSPFAEDYGYTF. The CDR3 DNA sequence: TGTGCCAGCAGTCCCTTCGCAGAGGACTATGGCTACACCTTC. The chain is built from TRBV6-5 and TRBJ1-2; D unclear. The germline V and J ends were trimmed by 5 bases and 3 bases, with 13 bases remaining between them. The CDR3 has 14 amino acids. The germline V gene encodes CDR1 MNHEY and CDR2 SVGAGI.

This sequence joins TRBV11-3 and TRBJ2-7, with 12 bases matching TRBD1. V shed 5 bases and J 3 bases; nucleotides not matched to a gene: 5. In germline, CDR1 is SGHNT, CDR2 YENEEA. The CDR3 contains 15 residues. The CDR3 here is CASSPGQGADYEQYF. The CDR3 DNA sequence: TGTGCCAGCAGCCCGGGACAGGGGGCTGACTACGAGCAGTACTTC.

This clone has a single count. The CDR3 is CASTRENSPLHF. Here the CDR3 DNA reads TGTGCCAGCACCCGGGAAAATTCACCCCTCCACTTT. The chain recombines TRBV11-3 with TRBJ1-6; D remains unclear. V lost 7 bases and J 7 bases, leaving 8 bases between the germline ends. The CDR3 consists of 12 residues. CDR1 and CDR2 (germline): SGHNT, YENEEA. Complete variable domain (other parts from reference TRBV11-3 and TRBJ1-6): EAGVVQSPRYKIIEKKQPVAFWCNPISGHNTLYWYLQNLGQGPELLIRYENEEAVDDSQLPKDRFSAERLKGVDSTLKIQPAELGDSAVYLCASTRENSPLHFGNGTRLTVT.

The V call is TRBV28, the J call TRBJ2-5; 7 nucleotides agree with TRBD2. This CDR3 contains 15 residues. The germline gives CDR1 MDHEN, CDR2 SYDVKM. V shed 3 bases and J 4 bases; nucleotides not matched to a gene: 8. The CDR3 region is CASSFQLAQTETQYF. The CDR3 coding sequence is TGTGCCAGCAGTTTCCAACTAGCGCAGACAGAGACCCAGTACTTC.

V gene TRBV5-1 combines with J gene TRBJ2-7; TRBD1 matches at 7 bases. This CDR3 is built from 16 residues. V shed 0 bases, J shed 0 bases, and the junction held 6 bases outside the gene matches. Germline V gene sequence: CDR1 SGHRS, CDR2 YFSETQ. DNA of the CDR3: TGCGCCAGCAGCTTGGTACCCAGGGGGAGCTCCTACGAGCAGTACTTC. This translates into CASSLVPRGSSYEQYF.

The chain couples TRBV2 to TRBJ2-7; 9 nucleotides match TRBD2. V was pared by 11 bases and J by 5 bases, with 25 bases of the junction left unmatched. Germline-derived CDR1 and CDR2 are SNHLY and FYNNEI. This CDR3 has 18 residues. CDR3 in DNA: TGTGCCTTAACGCCCCTCTGGAACTTCGCGGGGGGGCCCCACGAGCAGTACTTC. It translates to CALTPLWNFAGGPHEQYF. Complete variable domain (other parts from reference TRBV2 and TRBJ2-7): EPEVTQTPSHQVTQMGQEVILRCVPISNHLYFYWYRQILGQKVEFLVSFYNNEISEKSEIFDDQFSVERPDGSNFTLKIRSTKLEDSAMYFCALTPLWNFAGGPHEQYFGPGTRLTVT.

The chain couples TRBV12-2 to TRBJ2-7; the table calls TRBD1, which could not be checked here. TRBV12-2 is shown as a pseudogene. The CDR3 contains 18 residues. For the CDR3, the DNA is TGTGCAAGTCGCTTAGGGCCCCCGTTCAGGGAAAAGTCCTACGAGCAGTACTTC. Residues: CASRLGPPFREKSYEQYF.

The chain combines TRBV13 with TRBJ2-1, with TRBD2 matching over 13 bases. The ends lost 4 bases at V and 6 bases at J; junction bases unmatched: 3. CDR3 length equals 15 residues. Germline assignment: CDR1 PRHDT and CDR2 FYEKMQ (reference sequence). CDR3 amino acids: CASSSTSGGANEQFF. CDR3 bases: TGTGCCAGCAGCTCCACTAGCGGGGGGGCCAATGAGCAGTTCTTC.